The 26 T cell receptor beta chains reported below all come from one sample, sequenced in a study of beta chain features in type 1 diabetes. The isolated RNA, all of it, was reverse transcribed, so expressed TCRB transcripts were what got sequenced. Method: immunoSEQ multiplex PCR; TCRdb's copy keeps in-frame clones and lacks some. Found here are about 110,000 clones, 40% of them singletons; the top ten hold more than 0.06%. Sample: stem cell memory CD4+ T cells from blood. These receptors all come from a young woman in good health.

This clone was seen a few times. The chain uses TRBV9 and TRBJ1-1; 7 nucleotides match TRBD1. From germline, CDR1 is SGDLS and CDR2 YYNGEE. V was clipped by 4 bases and J by 10 bases; unmatched bases: 13. The CDR3 is 14 amino acids. The CDR3 sequence: CASSPRGRGNRAFF. The CDR3 nucleotides are TGTGCCAGCAGCCCCAGGGGCAGGGGGAATAGAGCTTTCTTT.

The chain has TRBV7-3 and TRBJ1-1; TRBD1 matches 8 bases. The CDR3 sequence is 14 residues long. Unmatched junction bases numbered 1, after V lost 3 bases and J lost 1 base. Germline V gene lookup returns CDR1 SGHTA and CDR2 FQGTGA. The CDR3 sequence: CASSFGQGNTEAFF. CDR3 sequence (DNA): TGTGCCAGCAGCTTTGGACAGGGGAACACTGAAGCTTTCTTT.

The rearrangement uses TRBV4-2 and TRBJ2-2; 7 bases align to TRBD2. J gave up 8 bases and V 1 base, and 13 bases lay outside the gene matches. CDR1 and CDR2 from the germline V gene are LGHNA and YNFKEQ. This CDR3 spans 17 amino acids. CDR3: CASSQGPTSRPSGELFF. In DNA, the CDR3 is TGTGCCAGCAGCCAAGGACCGACTAGCCGGCCCTCTGGGGAGCTGTTTTTT.

This clone was seen only a few times. The chain employs TRBV29-1 and TRBJ2-3, with 7 bases lining up with TRBD2. The CDR3 is 14 amino acids. CDR1 and CDR2 from the germline V gene are SQVTM and ANQGSEA. Trimming removed 6 bases from V and 6 bases from J; junction bases left unmatched: 12. The CDR3 region is CSVESGARLDTQYF. CDR3 coding DNA: TGCAGCGTAGAGAGCGGGGCCCGTTTGGATACGCAGTATTTT.

The chain couples TRBV5-4 to TRBJ1-1; no clear D gene. Trimming took 0 bases from V and 0 from J, leaving 12 bases between them. The germline CDR1 and CDR2 sequences are SGHNT and YYREEE (reference sequence). There are 16 residues in the CDR3. This chain's CDR3 is CASSLEPLRLNTEAFF. The CDR3 DNA sequence: TGTGCCAGCAGCTTGGAGCCGCTGAGGCTGAACACTGAAGCTTTCTTT.

The chain joins TRBV18 to TRBJ1-1; a possible D gene is TRBD1 (6 bases). CDR3 length equals 16 residues. Deletions cut 3 bases from V and 0 bases from J, with 14 bases between. The V gene's germline CDR1 is KGHSH and CDR2 LQKENI. The CDR3 DNA is TGTGCCAGCTCACCCGCTCCGGGACAACTGAACACTGAAGCTTTCTTT. This encodes CASSPAPGQLNTEAFF. Using reference TRBV18 and TRBJ1-1 for the parts outside the CDR3, the full variable domain is NAGVMQNPRHLVRRRGQEARLRCSPMKGHSHVYWYRQLPEEGLKFMVYLQKENIIDESGMPKERFSAEFPKEGPSILRIQQVVRGDSAAYFCASSPAPGQLNTEAFFGQGTRLTVV.

CDR3 sequence reads: CASSQDLSGSSYNEQFF. For the CDR3, the DNA is TGCGCCAGCAGCCAAGATCTTAGCGGGAGCTCCTACAATGAGCAGTTCTTC. The chain links TRBV4-1 to TRBJ2-1, with 9 bases lining up with TRBD2. Germline loops: CDR1 MGHRA, CDR2 YSYEKL. CDR3 length: 17 amino acids. The J segment lost 0 bases and the V segment lost 0 bases, leaving 3 bases of the junction unmatched.

This chain joins TRBV6-6 and TRBJ1-5; 8 bases agree with TRBD1. CDR1 is MNHNY and CDR2 is SVGAGI in the germline V gene (reference sequence). The CDR3 has 14 residues. V shed 2 bases and J 8 bases; nucleotides not matched to a gene: 5. The CDR3 protein is CASSYPTGAEPQHF. Written as DNA, the CDR3 is TGTGCCAGCAGTTACCCGACAGGGGCTGAGCCCCAGCATTTT.

This clone was observed a few times. The rearrangement joins TRBV7-8 to TRBJ2-7; possibly TRBD1 for D (6 bases). Trimming took off 5 bases at V and 3 bases at J, with 14 bases between the two ends. The V gene's germline CDR1 is SGHVS and CDR2 FQNEAQ. The CDR3 has 14 residues. The DNA of the CDR3 is TGTGCCAGCAGCACGTGGACAGCTGTCTACGAGCAGTACTTC. Translated, it gives CASSTWTAVYEQYF.

This chain uses TRBV5-1 with TRBJ2-3, with TRBD1 identical over 7 bases. This CDR3 is 16 amino acids long. The V and J ends lost 4 bases and 0 bases, in that order; junction bases with no gene match: 8. Germline-derived CDR1 and CDR2 are SGHRS and YFSETQ. The CDR3 region is CASSIRTGSSTDTQYF. CDR3 in DNA: TGCGCCAGCAGCATCCGGACAGGTTCTAGCACAGATACGCAGTATTTT. Full variable domain (remainder filled in from reference TRBV5-1 and TRBJ2-3): KAGVTQTPRYLIKTRGQQVTLSCSPISGHRSVSWYQQTPGQGLQFLFEYFSETQRNKGNFPGRFSGRQFSNSRSEMNVSTLELGDSALYLCASSIRTGSSTDTQYFGPGTRLTVL.

This clone came up a few times. The rearrangement links TRBV5-5 to TRBJ2-7; D remains ambiguous. Trimming cost V 1 base and J 3 bases, with 8 bases left between them. The CDR3 is 13 amino acids. CDR1 is SGHKS, CDR2 YYEKEE, per germline (reference sequence). CDR3 nucleotides: TGTGCCAGCAGCTTGAGAGGTTTCTACGAGCAGTACTTC. Translated, it gives CASSLRGFYEQYF.

This sequence joins TRBV28 and TRBJ2-5; D is possibly TRBD2 (5 bases). Germline CDR1 and CDR2: MDHEN and SYDVKM. The CDR3 spans 13 residues. V dropped 3 bases and J dropped 5 bases, with 10 bases sitting between them. CDR3: CASSLPGLETQYF. CDR3 sequence (DNA): TGTGCCAGCAGTTTGCCGGGGTTGGAGACCCAGTACTTC.

Concerning this clone itself: Relative to the germline gene, one junction end is altered; a read error may explain this. The chain uses TRBV11-3 and TRBJ2-2; TRBD1 matches at 8 bases. The CDR3 loop spans 16 amino acids. CDR1 is SGHNT, CDR2 YENEEA, per germline. The CDR3 DNA reads TGTGCCAGCACCCCGGGACAGGTGTTGAACACCTGGGAGCTGTTTTTT. Protein product: CASTPGQVLNTWELFF.

The chain uses TRBV12-5 and TRBJ2-5, with TRBD2 matching over 8 bases. The CDR3 contains 16 residues. V shed 0 bases and J 5 bases; nucleotides not matched to a gene: 8. CDR1 LGHNT and CDR2 FRNRAP come from the germline V gene. CDR3 sequence reads: CASGLVLGRAMETQYF. The CDR3, as DNA: TGTGCTAGTGGTTTGGTACTCGGGAGGGCCATGGAGACCCAGTACTTC. Looking up the rest from reference TRBV12-5 and TRBJ2-5 gives the full variable domain: DARVTQTPRHKVTEMGQEVTMRCQPILGHNTVFWYRQTMMQGLELLAYFRNRAPLDDSGMPKDRFSAEMPDATLATLKIQPSEPRDSAVYFCASGLVLGRAMETQYFGPGTRLLVL.

The rearrangement links TRBV7-3 to TRBJ1-1, with D tentatively TRBD1 (5 bases). The CDR3 sequence is 13 residues long. Trimming took off 7 bases at V and 11 bases at J, with 20 bases between the two ends. The V gene's germline CDR1 is SGHTA and CDR2 FQGTGA. The CDR3 nucleotides read TGTGCCAGCACCCCTTATGGGGGGATGAGGGCTTTCTTT. Its protein is CASTPYGGMRAFF.

The rearrangement uses TRBV29-1 and TRBJ2-1; TRBD2 matches at 13 bases. Per the germline V gene, CDR1 is SQVTM and CDR2 is ANQGSEA. V was pared by 4 bases and J by 9 bases, with 6 bases of the junction left unmatched. CDR3 length: 14 residues. CDR3 residues: CSVVGLAGLGEQFF. Here the CDR3 DNA reads TGCAGCGTTGTGGGACTAGCGGGATTAGGTGAGCAGTTCTTC.

The J gene is TRBJ1-2, the V gene TRBV6-5, with D possibly being TRBD1 (6 bases). The CDR3 is 14 residues long. The V end was cut by 5 bases, the J end by 4 bases, with 14 bases between. Germline CDR1 is MNHEY and CDR2 is SVGAGI. The CDR3 DNA is TGTGCCAGCAGTGGGGACACAAGAGGCTATGGCTACACCTTC. Translated: CASSGDTRGYGYTF.

This clone was counted between two and nine times. The chain recombines TRBV28 with TRBJ2-2; D ambiguous. The V gene's germline CDR1 is MDHEN and CDR2 SYDVKM. Trimming stripped 6 bases from V and 5 bases from J, with 13 bases between. The CDR3 has 14 amino acids. The CDR3 spells CASRHLIETGELFF. The CDR3 region has the DNA TGTGCCAGCAGGCACCTGATAGAAACCGGGGAGCTGTTTTTT.

V gene TRBV28 combines with J gene TRBJ2-7; 10 bases are shared with TRBD2. Germline V gene data show CDR1 as MDHEN and CDR2 as SYDVKM. Unmatched junction bases numbered 16, after V lost 2 bases and J lost 6 bases. The CDR3 is made up of 18 amino acids. The CDR3 spells CASSLGPWLAGGPVEQYF. The CDR3 DNA reads as TGTGCCAGCAGTTTAGGCCCTTGGTTAGCGGGAGGCCCCGTCGAGCAGTACTTC.

This clone occurred a few times. The chain couples TRBV7-9 to TRBJ1-2; D is possibly TRBD1 (5 bases). Germline assignment: CDR1 SEHNR and CDR2 FQNEAQ (reference sequence). Trimming shortened V by 3 bases and J by 4 bases, and 9 bases separated the two germline ends. The CDR3 consists of 13 residues. DNA for the CDR3: TGTGCCAGCAGCTTTGGACAACTCTATGGCTACACCTTC. It codes for CASSFGQLYGYTF.

The chain uses TRBV7-7 and TRBJ2-1; 10 bases agree with TRBD2. The ends lost 6 bases at V and 5 bases at J; junction bases unmatched: 4. CDR1 SSHAT and CDR2 FNYEAQ come from the germline V gene (reference sequence). The CDR3 extends over 14 amino acids. The DNA of the CDR3 is TGTGCCAGCAGTCTAGCGGGAGTTCACAATGAGCAGTTCTTC. It specifies CASSLAGVHNEQFF.

This chain uses TRBV4-1 with TRBJ2-5; 7 nucleotides align to TRBD1. V trimming: 4 bases; J trimming: 5 bases; junction bases outside the gene matches: 10. CDR3 length: 15 amino acids. Germline lookup yields CDR1 MGHRA and CDR2 YSYEKL. The CDR3 bases are TGCGCCAGCAGCCCCCCCCGAGGGGGCCGGGAGACCCAGTACTTC. It codes for CASSPPRGGRETQYF.

This clone was seen a few times. The rearrangement joins TRBV7-9 to TRBJ2-1, with D possibly being TRBD1 (5 bases). The germline V gene has CDR1 SEHNR and CDR2 FQNEAQ (reference sequence). The CDR3 sequence is 16 residues long. Between the trimmed V and J ends, which lost 1 base and 6 bases, there was a span of 16 bases. The CDR3 DNA reads as TGTGCCAGCAGCTTAGTTGGTTGGGGCTACTCCAATGAGCAGTTCTTC. It codes for CASSLVGWGYSNEQFF.

V and J are TRBV7-2 and TRBJ2-7; TRBD2 aligns across 8 bases. Germline CDR1 and CDR2: SGHTA and FQGNSA. The J segment lost 3 bases and the V segment lost 4 bases, leaving 11 bases of the junction unmatched. The CDR3 extends over 16 amino acids. CDR3 nucleotides: TGTGCCAGCAGCTCCGGGGGGGCCAGGGGAGGCTACGAGCAGTACTTC. This gives the protein CASSSGGARGGYEQYF.

The rearrangement joins TRBV29-1 to TRBJ1-1, with TRBD1 matching 10 bases. Germline CDR1 SQVTM, CDR2 ANQGSEA. The CDR3 length is 12 residues. J gave up 4 bases and V 6 bases, and 2 bases lay outside the gene matches. The CDR3 here is CSVRTGGTEAFF. The CDR3 DNA follows: TGCAGCGTAAGGACAGGGGGCACTGAAGCTTTCTTT.

This chain connects TRBV29-1 to TRBJ2-1, with a possible D match to TRBD2 (6 bases). The CDR3 is 13 amino acids. From germline, CDR1 is SQVTM and CDR2 ANQGSEA. V shed 6 bases and J shed 4 bases, with 13 bases lying between them. The DNA of the CDR3 is TGCAGCGTCCATGGCGGGGTTTACAATGAGCAGTTCTTC. Translation: CSVHGGVYNEQFF.